A single sample gave rise to the 16 T cell receptor beta chains below, sequenced in a study of T cell clonality in common variable immunodeficiency. The protocol was immunoSEQ multiplex PCR, while the TCRdb copy is restricted to in-frame clones and leaves out a portion. Altogether around 30,000 clones were found in the sample, and no singletons occur. The specimen sequenced was peripheral blood mononuclear cells. The origin of the receptors is a person aged 18 to 75 in good health.

The sample holds a few counts of this clone. Coverage ceases 3 residues before the CDR3 finishes, and the germline J gene fills in the end. The chain joins TRBV7-6 to TRBJ2-3; 8 bases are shared with TRBD2. Germline V gene sequence: CDR1 SGHVS, CDR2 FNYEAQ. CDR3 length equals 16 residues. The chain's CDR3 is CASSLSAGTRRETQYF. The covered CDR3 bases are TGTGCCAGCAGCCTCTCCGCCGGGACTAGAAGAGAGACG.

A remark on this clone: One base separates it from a far larger clone, so it is likely a read error. The CDR3 end is not reached by the read, which stops 3 residues before it; the germline J gene fills it in. The rearrangement joins TRBV7-7 to TRBJ2-2; 8 bases are shared with TRBD2. Germline V gene sequence: CDR1 SSHAT, CDR2 FNYEAQ (reference sequence). This CDR3 region has 14 residues. The CDR3 region is CASGTSGATGELFF. The sequenced part of the CDR3 DNA is TGTGCTAGCGGCACTAGCGGAGCCACCGGGGAG.

This clone was picked up many times. The DNA ends 3 residues before the CDR3 does, and the rest of the CDR3 is filled in from the germline J gene. The chain is built from TRBV5-1 and TRBJ1-6; D is possibly TRBD1 (5 bases). V lost 0 bases, J lost 6 bases, and 13 bases lay in between. Germline CDR1 SGHRS, CDR2 YFSETQ. This CDR3 has 16 amino acids. The covered CDR3 bases are TGCGCCAGCAGCTTGGAGGTGAGGGGAGCTAATTCACCC. As protein: CASSLEVRGANSP. The CDR3 as a whole reads CASSLEVRGANSPLHF.

This clone was recorded many times. The read terminates 3 residues before the CDR3 end, so the remaining end is supplied by the germline J gene. The chain uses TRBV6-2 or TRBV6-3 and TRBJ2-1; D gene uncertain. The CDR3 extends over 11 amino acids. CDR1 is MNHEY and CDR2 is SVGEGT in the germline V gene. V dropped 4 bases and J dropped 9 bases, with 7 bases sitting between them. The sequenced part of the CDR3 DNA is TGTGCCAGCAGTTTCAACGGTGAG. Protein sequence: CASSFNGE. Given in full, the CDR3 is CASSFNGEQFF.

With regard to this clone: The read gets to within 3 residues of the CDR3 end, and the germline J gene fills in the rest. The chain couples TRBV20-1 to TRBJ2-1, with D tentatively TRBD2 (5 bases). The V end was cut by 0 bases, the J end by 9 bases, with 12 bases between. There are 13 residues in the CDR3. Germline CDR1 and CDR2: DFQATT and SNEGSKA (reference sequence). CDR3 residues: CSARDTAVFEQFF. CDR3 bases read: TGCAGTGCTAGAGATACAGCGGTCTTTGAG.

The table lists this clone with many counts. Read sequence stops 3 residues before the CDR3 end, and the germline J gene provides the missing end. The chain recombines TRBV20-1 with TRBJ2-3; 9 bases match TRBD1. CDR3 length equals 15 residues. Germline V lookup: CDR1 DFQATT, CDR2 SNEGSKA (reference sequence). V shed 6 bases, J shed 3 bases, and the junction held 10 bases outside the gene matches. The CDR3 loop is CSAPDRGTRTDTQYF. CDR3 DNA (partial): TGCAGTGCCCCTGACAGGGGGACGAGGACAGATACG.

This clone showed up just a few times. The read is 3 residues too short to cover the CDR3 end, so that end is filled in from the germline J gene. The chain couples TRBV7-9 to TRBJ2-2; 7 nucleotides match TRBD2. The CDR3 has 14 residues. Germline CDR1 is SEHNR and CDR2 is FQNEAQ (reference sequence). The sequenced CDR3 bases are TGTGCCAGCAGCCCGGGGGGACCTGCGGAAAAG. It translates to CASSPGGPAEK. The whole CDR3 region reads CASSPGGPAEKLFF.

About this clone itself: The read terminates 3 residues ahead of where the CDR3 ends, so the germline J gene completes it. The V gene is TRBV7-2, the J gene TRBJ2-2; TRBD1 aligns across 9 bases. The CDR3 has 15 residues. The V gene's germline CDR1 is SGHTA and CDR2 FQGNSA. The CDR3: CASSVNRGRNPPLFF. The DNA read from the CDR3 is TGTGCCAGCAGCGTAAACAGGGGGCGTAACCCACCG.

This clone was counted ten times or more. The read falls 3 residues short of the CDR3 end, and the missing part is taken from the germline J gene. The V call is TRBV2, the J call TRBJ1-4; possibly TRBD1 for D (6 bases). Germline CDR1 is SNHLY and CDR2 is FYNNEI. This CDR3 contains 15 residues. Trimming took off 6 bases at V and 7 bases at J, with 18 bases between the two ends. The part of the CDR3 DNA that was read is TGTGCCAGCAGCTTTACTTGGGACATTAGTGAAAAA. Its protein product is CASSFTWDISEK. The complete CDR3 reads CASSFTWDISEKLFF.

This clone was found many times. The read ends 3 residues early relative to the CDR3; the germline J gene fills the gap. The chain has TRBV6-2 or TRBV6-3 and TRBJ2-3; 7 bases are a match to TRBD1. The CDR3 runs 16 residues. Germline CDR1 MNHEY, CDR2 SVGEGT. V was clipped by 5 bases and J by 3 bases; unmatched bases: 11. The CDR3 sequence is CASSARTGGWTDTQYF. Incomplete CDR3 DNA: TGTGCCAGCAGTGCCCGGACAGGAGGTTGGACAGATACG.

This clone has a count of ten or more. Read data end 3 residues before the CDR3 end; the end is taken from the germline J gene. The chain uses TRBV12-3 or TRBV12-4 and TRBJ2-1, with 7 bases aligning to TRBD2. After removal of 5 bases from V and 3 bases from J, the junction contained 7 bases not matched to a gene. The CDR3 totals 15 residues. Incomplete CDR3 DNA: TGTGCCAGCAGTCCGCAGACTAGCCGCTACAATGAG. Translated, it gives CASSPQTSRYNE. From start to end, the CDR3 is CASSPQTSRYNEQFF.

This clone was detected many times. The read stops 3 residues short of the end of the CDR3; the missing end is completed from the germline J gene. The chain is built from TRBV2 and TRBJ1-4, with a weak D call TRBD1 (6 bases). The ends were cut back, 8 bases at V and 3 bases at J, with 16 bases in the middle. Germline assignment: CDR1 SNHLY and CDR2 FYNNEI. The CDR3 is made up of 15 amino acids. This chain's CDR3 is CASSATGLSNEKLFF. The DNA read from the CDR3 is TGTGCCAGCTCAGCTACAGGGTTGTCTAATGAAAAA. Combining the CDR3 with reference TRBV2 and TRBJ1-4 gives the whole variable domain EPEVTQTPSHQVTQMGQEVILRCVPISNHLYFYWYRQILGQKVEFLVSFYNNEISEKSEIFDDQFSVERPDGSNFTLKIRSTKLEDSAMYFCASSATGLSNEKLFFGSGTQLSVL.

Worth noting for this clone: From the germline J gene comes the end of the CDR3, since the read stops 3 residues before it. The chain has TRBV7-7 and TRBJ2-1, with 8 nucleotides matching TRBD1. The CDR3 sequence is 14 residues long. V dropped 5 bases and J dropped 6; count of bases not matched to a gene: 6. Germline loops: CDR1 SSHAT, CDR2 FNYEAQ (reference sequence). This CDR3 is CASSPGGNLNEQFF. Partial CDR3 DNA: TGTGCCAGCAGCCCAGGGGGCAATCTCAATGAG.

This clone was detected many times. The CDR3 extends 3 residues past the end of the read, so its final part is completed from the germline J gene. The chain has TRBV20-1 and TRBJ2-4; 8 bases are shared with TRBD2. V gave up 6 bases and J gave up 3 bases; unmatched junction bases: 13. The CDR3 consists of 16 residues. From germline, CDR1 is DFQATT and CDR2 SNEGSKA (reference sequence). The CDR3 sequence: CSAQPRLAHSKNIQYF. CDR3 DNA (partial): TGCAGTGCCCAACCGAGACTAGCGCACAGCAAAAACATT.

This clone was detected ten times or more. Read sequence stops 3 residues before the CDR3 end, and the germline J gene provides the missing end. V usage is TRBV4-2 and J usage is TRBJ1-4; 9 bases match TRBD1. This CDR3 is 15 amino acids long. CDR1 and CDR2 from the germline V gene are LGHNA and YNFKEQ. V gave up 2 bases and J gave up 10 bases; unmatched junction bases: 8. CDR3 amino acids: CASSQPGQGSGKLFF. CDR3 DNA, as far as it was read: TGTGCCAGCAGCCAACCGGGACAGGGCTCGGGAAAA.

This clone was seen repeatedly, ten times or more. The read finishes 3 residues shy of the CDR3 end, and the germline J gene is used to complete it. V usage is TRBV9 and J usage is TRBJ2-3; D uncertain. The CDR3 consists of 14 residues. CDR1 is SGDLS and CDR2 is YYNGEE in the germline V gene. V was pared by 0 bases and J by 0 bases, with 5 bases between. CDR3 bases read: TGTGCCAGCAGCGTAGAGGCTAGCACAGATACG. Translated: CASSVEASTDT. In full, the CDR3 is CASSVEASTDTQYF.